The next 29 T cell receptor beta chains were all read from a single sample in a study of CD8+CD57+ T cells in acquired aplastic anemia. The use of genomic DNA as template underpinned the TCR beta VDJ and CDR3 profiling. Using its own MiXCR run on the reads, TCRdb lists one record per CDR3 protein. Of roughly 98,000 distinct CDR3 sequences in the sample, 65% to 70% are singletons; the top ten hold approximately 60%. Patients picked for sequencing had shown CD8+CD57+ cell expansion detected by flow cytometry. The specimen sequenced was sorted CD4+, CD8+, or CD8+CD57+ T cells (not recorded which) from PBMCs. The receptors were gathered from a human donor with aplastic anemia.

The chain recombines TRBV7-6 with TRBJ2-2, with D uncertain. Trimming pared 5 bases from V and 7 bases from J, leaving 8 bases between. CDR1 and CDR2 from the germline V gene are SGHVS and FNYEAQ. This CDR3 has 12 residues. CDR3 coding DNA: TGTGCCAGCAGCCAAGACGGCGGGGAGCTGTTTTTT. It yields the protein CASSQDGGELFF.

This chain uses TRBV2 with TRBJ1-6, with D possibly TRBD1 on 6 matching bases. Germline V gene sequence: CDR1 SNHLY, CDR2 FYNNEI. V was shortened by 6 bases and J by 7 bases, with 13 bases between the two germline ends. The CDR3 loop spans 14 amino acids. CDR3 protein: CASRQGIDNSPLHF. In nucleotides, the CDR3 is TGTGCCAGCAGACAGGGAATTGACAATTCACCCCTCCACTTT.

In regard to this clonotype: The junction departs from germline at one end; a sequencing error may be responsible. CDR3 residues: CSVEDSGTPPYEQYF. The CDR3 DNA reads TGCAGCGTCGAAGACAGCGGGACACCTCCCTACGAGCAGTACTTC. The V gene is TRBV29-1, the J gene TRBJ2-7, with a possible D match to TRBD2 (7 bases). Germline loops: CDR1 SQVTM, CDR2 ANQGSEA. This CDR3 spans 15 amino acids.

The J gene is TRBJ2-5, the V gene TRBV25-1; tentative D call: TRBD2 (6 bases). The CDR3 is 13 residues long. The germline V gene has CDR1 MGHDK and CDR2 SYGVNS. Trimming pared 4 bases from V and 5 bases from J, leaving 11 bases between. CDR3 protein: CASSVGGGETQYF. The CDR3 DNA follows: TGTGCCAGCAGTGTCGGGGGTGGGGAGACCCAGTACTTC.

The CDR3 coding sequence is TGCAGTGCAGCGGGACGCAATCAGCCCCAGCATTTT. Its translation is CSAAGRNQPQHF. The chain couples TRBV20-1 to TRBJ1-5, with D tentatively TRBD1 (5 bases). Trimming left V 6 bases short and J 2 bases short, with 8 bases between. Germline V gives CDR1 DFQATT, CDR2 SNEGSKA (reference sequence). This CDR3 comprises 12 residues.

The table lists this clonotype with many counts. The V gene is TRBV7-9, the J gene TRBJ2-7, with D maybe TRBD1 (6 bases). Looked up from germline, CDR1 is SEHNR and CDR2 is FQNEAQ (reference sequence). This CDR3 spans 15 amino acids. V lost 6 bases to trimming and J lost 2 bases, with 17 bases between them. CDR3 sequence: CASSYRDTKPYEQYF. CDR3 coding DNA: TGTGCCAGCAGTTACCGGGACACGAAACCCTACGAGCAGTACTTC.

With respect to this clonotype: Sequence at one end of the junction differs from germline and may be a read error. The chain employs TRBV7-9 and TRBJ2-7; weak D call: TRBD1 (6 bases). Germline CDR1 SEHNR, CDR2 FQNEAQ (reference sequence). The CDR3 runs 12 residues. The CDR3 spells CASSLDRYEKYF. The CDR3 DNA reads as TGTGCCAGCAGCCTCGACAGGTACGAGAAGTACTTC. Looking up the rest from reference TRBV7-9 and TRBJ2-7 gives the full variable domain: DTGVSQNPRHKITKRGQNVTFRCDPISEHNRLYWYRQTLGQGPEFLTYFQNEAQLEKSRLLSDRFSAERPKGSFSTLEIQRTEQGDSAMYLCASSLDRYEKYFGPGTRLTVT.

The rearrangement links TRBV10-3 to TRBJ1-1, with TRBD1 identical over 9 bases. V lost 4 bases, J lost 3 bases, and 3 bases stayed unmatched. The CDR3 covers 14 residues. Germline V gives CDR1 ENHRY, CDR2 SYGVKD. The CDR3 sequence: CAISGDRVDTEAFF. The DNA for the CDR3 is TGTGCCATCAGTGGGGACAGGGTCGACACTGAAGCTTTCTTT.

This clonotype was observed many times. CDR3 region: CATSRNRELAIHTEAFF. The CDR3, as DNA: TGTGCCACCAGCAGGAACAGGGAGTTGGCTATTCACACTGAAGCTTTCTTT. The chain uses TRBV15 and TRBJ1-1; tentatively, D is TRBD1 (6 bases). V shed 3 bases and J shed 3 bases, with 20 bases lying between them. The CDR3 runs 17 residues. Germline values: CDR1 LNHNV, CDR2 YYDKDF (reference sequence).

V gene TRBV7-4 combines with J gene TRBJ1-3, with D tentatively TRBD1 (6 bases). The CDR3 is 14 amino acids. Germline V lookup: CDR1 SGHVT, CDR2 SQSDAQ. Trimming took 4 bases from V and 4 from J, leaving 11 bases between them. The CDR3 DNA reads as TGTGCCAGCAGCTCTCTTGGGACAGGAAACACCATATATTTT. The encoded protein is CASSSLGTGNTIYF.

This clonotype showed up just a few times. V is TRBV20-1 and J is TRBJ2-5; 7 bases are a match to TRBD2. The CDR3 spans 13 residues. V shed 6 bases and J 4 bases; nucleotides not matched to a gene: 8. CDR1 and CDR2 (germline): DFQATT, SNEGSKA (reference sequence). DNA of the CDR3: TGCAGTGCCGGACTAGTGGCGGGAGAGACCCAGTACTTC. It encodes CSAGLVAGETQYF.

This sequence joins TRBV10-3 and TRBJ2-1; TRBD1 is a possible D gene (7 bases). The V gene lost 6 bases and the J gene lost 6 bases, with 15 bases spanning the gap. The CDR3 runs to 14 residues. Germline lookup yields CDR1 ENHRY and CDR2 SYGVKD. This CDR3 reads CAIRMTGTGNEQFF. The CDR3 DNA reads TGTGCCATCAGAATGACAGGGACTGGCAATGAGCAGTTCTTC.

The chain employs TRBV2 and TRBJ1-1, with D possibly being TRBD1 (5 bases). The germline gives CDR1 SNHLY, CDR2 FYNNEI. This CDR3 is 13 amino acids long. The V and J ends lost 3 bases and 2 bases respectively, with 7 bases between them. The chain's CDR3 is CASSDQGNTEAFF. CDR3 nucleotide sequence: TGTGCCAGCAGTGATCAGGGAAACACTGAAGCTTTCTTT.

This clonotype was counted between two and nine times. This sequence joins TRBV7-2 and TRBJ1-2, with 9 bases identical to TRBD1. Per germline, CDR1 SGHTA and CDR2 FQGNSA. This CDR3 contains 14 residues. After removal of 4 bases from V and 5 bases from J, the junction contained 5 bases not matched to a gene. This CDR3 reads CASSWAGQGYGYTF. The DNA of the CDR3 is TGTGCCAGCAGCTGGGCCGGACAGGGGTATGGCTACACCTTC.

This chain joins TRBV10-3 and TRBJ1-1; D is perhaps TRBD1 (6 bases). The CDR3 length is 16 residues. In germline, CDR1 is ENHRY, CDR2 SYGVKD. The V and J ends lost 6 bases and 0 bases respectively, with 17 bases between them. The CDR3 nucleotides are TGTGCCATCAGCGATGGGGGTACAGGGATGAACACTGAAGCTTTCTTT. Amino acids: CAISDGGTGMNTEAFF.

The DNA for the CDR3 is TGTGCCAGCAGGGCCGGGACTAGCGGGGATACGCAGTATTTT. It encodes CASRAGTSGDTQYF. The chain recombines TRBV12-3 or TRBV12-4 with TRBJ2-3, with 12 bases fitting TRBD2. Trimming at V came to 6 bases and at J to 6 bases, leaving 4 bases not matched to a gene. The CDR3 totals 14 residues.

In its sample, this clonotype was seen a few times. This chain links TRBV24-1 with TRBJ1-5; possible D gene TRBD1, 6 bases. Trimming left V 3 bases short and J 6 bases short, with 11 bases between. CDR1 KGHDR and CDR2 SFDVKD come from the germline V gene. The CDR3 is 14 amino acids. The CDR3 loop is CATSDPTGIQPQHF. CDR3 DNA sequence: TGTGCCACCAGTGATCCCACAGGGATTCAGCCCCAGCATTTT.

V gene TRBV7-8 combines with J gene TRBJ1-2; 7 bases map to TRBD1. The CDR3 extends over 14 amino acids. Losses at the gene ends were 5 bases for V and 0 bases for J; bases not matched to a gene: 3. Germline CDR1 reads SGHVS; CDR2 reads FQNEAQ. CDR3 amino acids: CASSTTGTNYGYTF. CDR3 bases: TGTGCCAGCAGCACGACAGGGACTAACTATGGCTACACCTTC.

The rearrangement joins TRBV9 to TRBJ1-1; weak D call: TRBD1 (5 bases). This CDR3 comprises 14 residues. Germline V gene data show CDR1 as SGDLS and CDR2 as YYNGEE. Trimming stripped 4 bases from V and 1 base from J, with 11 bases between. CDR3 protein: CASSLRQKNTEAFF. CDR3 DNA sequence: TGTGCCAGCAGCTTACGACAGAAGAACACTGAAGCTTTCTTT.

CDR3 DNA sequence: TGCGCCACCTCATGGGCAGAGATGAACACTGAAGCTTTCTTT. Amino acid sequence: CATSWAEMNTEAFF. The chain employs TRBV10-2 and TRBJ1-1; D unclear. The CDR3 spans 14 residues. Germline CDR1 reads WSHSY; CDR2 reads SAAADI. Trimming took 10 bases from V and 0 from J, leaving 15 bases between them.

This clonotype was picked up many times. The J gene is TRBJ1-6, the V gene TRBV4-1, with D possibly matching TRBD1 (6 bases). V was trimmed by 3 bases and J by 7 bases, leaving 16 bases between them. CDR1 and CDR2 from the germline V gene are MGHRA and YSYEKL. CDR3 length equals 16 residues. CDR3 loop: CASSHRGQASNSPLHF. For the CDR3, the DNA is TGCGCCAGCAGCCACCGGGGGCAGGCAAGCAATTCACCCCTCCACTTT.

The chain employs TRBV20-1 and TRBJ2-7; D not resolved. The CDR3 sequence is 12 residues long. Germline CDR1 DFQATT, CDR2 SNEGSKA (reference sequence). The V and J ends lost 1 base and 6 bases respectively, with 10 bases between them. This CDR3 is CSARGGTVEQYF. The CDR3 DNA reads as TGCAGTGCTAGAGGGGGAACAGTCGAGCAGTACTTC.

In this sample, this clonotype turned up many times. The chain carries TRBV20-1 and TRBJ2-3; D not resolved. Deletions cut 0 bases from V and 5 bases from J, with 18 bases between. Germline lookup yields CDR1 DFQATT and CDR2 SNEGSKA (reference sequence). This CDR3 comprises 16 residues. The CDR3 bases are TGCAGTGCTAGAGAGGCCCCTGTGGTAGTTATAGATACGCAGTATTTT. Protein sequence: CSAREAPVVVIDTQYF.

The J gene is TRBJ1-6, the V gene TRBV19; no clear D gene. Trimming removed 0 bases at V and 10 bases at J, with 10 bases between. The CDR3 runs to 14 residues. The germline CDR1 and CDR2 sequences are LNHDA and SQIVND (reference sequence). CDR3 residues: CASSIDGLGSPLHF. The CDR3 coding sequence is TGTGCCAGTAGTATAGATGGGCTGGGGTCACCCCTCCACTTT.

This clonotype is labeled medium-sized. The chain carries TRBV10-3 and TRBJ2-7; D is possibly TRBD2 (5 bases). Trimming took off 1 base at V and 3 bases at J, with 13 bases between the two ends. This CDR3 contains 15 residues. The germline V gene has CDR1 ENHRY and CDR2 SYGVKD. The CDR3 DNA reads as TGTGCCATCAGTGAGTTGAAAGAGGGTTACTACGAGCAGTACTTC. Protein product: CAISELKEGYYEQYF.

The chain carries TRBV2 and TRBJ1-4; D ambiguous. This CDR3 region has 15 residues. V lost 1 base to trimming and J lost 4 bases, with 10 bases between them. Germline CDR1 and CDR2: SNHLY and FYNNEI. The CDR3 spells CASSEGGGNNEKLFF. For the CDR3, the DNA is TGTGCCAGCAGTGAAGGGGGTGGGAATAATGAAAAACTGTTTTTT.

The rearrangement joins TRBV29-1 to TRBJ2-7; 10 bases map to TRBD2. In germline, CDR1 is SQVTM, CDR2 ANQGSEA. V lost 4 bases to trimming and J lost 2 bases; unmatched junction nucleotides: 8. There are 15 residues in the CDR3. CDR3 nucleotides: TGCAGCGTTGGACTAGCGGGCGTTAATACCTACGAGCAGTACTTC. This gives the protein CSVGLAGVNTYEQYF.

The CDR3 loop is CSARDRERGLAVYNEQFF. CDR3 DNA: TGCAGTGCTAGAGATAGGGAAAGGGGACTAGCGGTGTACAATGAGCAGTTCTTC. The chain couples TRBV20-1 to TRBJ2-1; TRBD2 aligns across 11 bases. There are 18 residues in the CDR3. The germline CDR1 and CDR2 sequences are DFQATT and SNEGSKA (reference sequence). The V and J ends lost 0 bases and 4 bases, in that order; junction bases with no gene match: 11.

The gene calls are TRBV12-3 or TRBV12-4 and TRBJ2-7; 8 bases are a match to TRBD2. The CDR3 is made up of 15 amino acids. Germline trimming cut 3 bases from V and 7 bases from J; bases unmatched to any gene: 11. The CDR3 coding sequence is TGTGCCAGCAGTTTGAACGGGAGGGCCTCTTGGGAGCAGTACTTC. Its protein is CASSLNGRASWEQYF.